One sample yielded the 3 T cell receptor beta chains listed below, sequenced in a study of blood T cell repertoires in COVID-19. Assay used: immunoSEQ multiplex PCR; TCRdb lists only in-frame clones, some missing. Among 300,000 to 400,000 clones listed, about 90% were seen once. The sample consisted of PBMCs or T cells enriched from blood (not recorded which). The receptors were gathered from a woman in her twenties or thirties who had recovered from COVID-19.

This chain connects TRBV28 to TRBJ2-7; D is ambiguous. V shed 7 bases and J shed 0 bases, with 16 bases lying between them. The CDR3 covers 15 residues. Germline lookup yields CDR1 MDHEN and CDR2 SYDVKM. CDR3 nucleotide sequence: TGTGCCAGCAACGGTAGGAACAGCAGCTCCTACGAGCAGTACTTC. This codes for CASNGRNSSSYEQYF.

V is TRBV5-1 and J is TRBJ1-2; 7 bases fit TRBD1. Germline CDR1 and CDR2: SGHRS and YFSETQ. Unmatched junction bases numbered 6, after V lost 0 bases and J lost 10 bases. The CDR3 extends over 13 amino acids. CDR3: CASSLGQGMDYTF. The CDR3 nucleotides read TGCGCCAGCAGCTTGGGACAGGGAATGGACTACACCTTC.

Only one count was recorded for this clone. This chain links TRBV4-1 with TRBJ1-6; D gene ambiguous. The germline V gene has CDR1 MGHRA and CDR2 YSYEKL. Trimming stripped 0 bases from V and 6 bases from J, with 3 bases between. The CDR3 length is 13 residues. The CDR3 here is CASSQDLNSPLHF. In DNA form, the CDR3 reads TGCGCCAGCAGCCAAGATCTTAATTCACCCCTCCACTTT.